This entry lists 23 T cell receptor beta chains sequenced from one sample in a study of blood T cells in healthy people across ages. A sample-barcoded 5' primer and a J-beta primer mix were used in a second PCR of roughly 7 to 12 cycles. TCRdb used MiXCR to reprocess the 5' RACE reads, holding one entry per CDR3 protein. Of 1,800,000 or so distinct CDR3 sequences listed, roughly two fifths were seen once; the top ten hold 23%. Specimen: blood. Every receptor here comes from a human donor in good health.

The table lists this clonotype with many counts. The chain employs TRBV29-1 and TRBJ2-7; tentatively, D is TRBD1 (5 bases). CDR3 size: 12 residues. Trimming took off 1 base at V and 2 bases at J, with 6 bases between the two ends. Per germline, CDR1 SQVTM and CDR2 ANQGSEA. CDR3 protein: CSVEGRAYEQYF. The CDR3, as DNA: TGCAGCGTTGAAGGCAGGGCCTACGAGCAGTACTTC.

This clonotype was found once. This rearrangement joins TRBV29-1 to TRBJ1-1; D gene unclear. CDR3 length equals 11 residues. The germline V gene encodes CDR1 SQVTM and CDR2 ANQGSEA. V gave up 7 bases and J gave up 0 bases, with 6 bases separating them. CDR3 protein: CSGRMNTEAFF. In DNA form, the CDR3 reads TGCAGCGGACGGATGAACACTGAAGCTTTCTTT.

The rearrangement links TRBV7-9 to TRBJ2-3, with TRBD1 as a possible D gene (6 bases). V lost 6 bases to trimming and J lost 8 bases, with 27 bases between them. This CDR3 comprises 17 residues. Germline CDR1 reads SEHNR; CDR2 reads FQNEAQ (reference sequence). CDR3 sequence: CASRSTDRPTLMGTQYF. The CDR3 nucleotides are TGTGCCAGCAGGTCTACCGACAGGCCAACCCTGATGGGTACGCAGTATTTT.

The rearrangement joins TRBV6-2 or TRBV6-3 to TRBJ2-1; no firm D call. Germline V CDR1 and CDR2: MNHEY, SVGEGT. V shed 2 bases and J shed 0 bases, with 8 bases lying between them. The CDR3 length is 15 residues. CDR3 DNA: TGTGCCAGCAGTTACGCGCTGAGCTCCTACAATGAGCAGTTCTTC. As protein: CASSYALSSYNEQFF.

The chain employs TRBV7-3 and TRBJ2-5; TRBD2 matches 10 bases. Germline loops: CDR1 SGHTA, CDR2 FQGTGA. This CDR3 spans 16 amino acids. J gave up 4 bases and V 0 bases, and 5 bases lay outside the gene matches. DNA of the CDR3: TGTGCCAGCAGCTTAACGTTAGCGGGGGGCCCAGAGACCCAGTACTTC. Translated, it gives CASSLTLAGGPETQYF. The full variable domain, in which reference TRBV7-3 and TRBJ2-5 provide the parts outside the CDR3, is GAGVSQTPSNKVTEKGKYVELRCDPISGHTALYWYRQSLGQGPEFLIYFQGTGAADDSGLPNDRFFAVRPEGSVSTLKIQRTERGDSAVYLCASSLTLAGGPETQYFGPGTRLLVL.

V gene TRBV20-1 combines with J gene TRBJ1-2; D is unclear. The CDR3 is made up of 13 amino acids. Trimming took 6 bases from V and 6 from J, leaving 17 bases between them. CDR1 DFQATT and CDR2 SNEGSKA come from the germline V gene (reference sequence). The CDR3 nucleotides are TGCAGTGCCCCCCCGACGGGCGGAGATGGCTACACCTTC. Its translation: CSAPPTGGDGYTF.

In its sample, this clonotype was seen a few times. The chain joins TRBV3-1 to TRBJ2-1, with 8 bases aligning to TRBD2. The V segment lost 4 bases and the J segment 3 bases; nucleotides outside the gene matches: 11. Germline V gene data show CDR1 as LGHDT and CDR2 as YNNKEL (reference sequence). This CDR3 contains 17 residues. DNA of the CDR3: TGTGCCAGCAGCCTCGGACTAGCACGGGGGTACTACAATGAGCAGTTCTTC. Protein sequence: CASSLGLARGYYNEQFF.

This clonotype has only a few counts. The rearrangement joins TRBV20-1 to TRBJ2-5, with D hard to call. Trimming cost V 3 bases and J 2 bases, with 7 bases left between them. Germline-derived CDR1 and CDR2 are DFQATT and SNEGSKA (reference sequence). The CDR3 contains 12 residues. The CDR3 spells CSARRQQETQYF. The DNA of the CDR3 is TGCAGTGCTAGGCGGCAACAAGAGACCCAGTACTTC.

The sample holds a few counts of this clonotype. J is TRBJ1-6 and V is TRBV9; D unresolved. Trimming took off 0 bases at V and 6 bases at J, with 10 bases between the two ends. CDR1 and CDR2 from the germline V gene are SGDLS and YYNGEE. This CDR3 contains 15 residues. The CDR3 protein is CASSVDSGANSPLHF. CDR3 nucleotide sequence: TGTGCCAGCAGCGTAGATTCAGGCGCTAATTCACCCCTCCACTTT.

V is TRBV29-1 and J is TRBJ2-4; 10 bases are shared with TRBD1. The DNA end is more similar to TRBJ2-7, so the J call may be wrong. Germline assignment: CDR1 SQVTM and CDR2 ANQGSEA. The CDR3 consists of 13 residues. The CDR3 sequence: CSVGGTGANEQYF. CDR3 bases: TGCAGCGTTGGTGGGACAGGGGCCAACGAGCAGTACTTC.

The sample holds a few counts of this clonotype. The chain joins TRBV7-2 to TRBJ2-1; tentatively, D is TRBD2 (6 bases). Germline CDR1 reads SGHTA; CDR2 reads FQGNSA. The length of the CDR3 is 16 residues. Trimming removed 5 bases at V and 1 base at J, with 15 bases between. CDR3 region: CASSAIAGRSYNEQFF. The CDR3 nucleotides are TGTGCCAGCAGCGCTATTGCGGGGAGGTCCTACAATGAGCAGTTCTTC. Combining the CDR3 with reference TRBV7-2 and TRBJ2-1 gives the whole variable domain GAGVSQSPSNKVTEKGKDVELRCDPISGHTALYWYRQSLGQGLEFLIYFQGNSAPDKSGLPSDRFSAERTGGSVSTLTIQRTQQEDSAVYLCASSAIAGRSYNEQFFGPGTRLTVL.

The gene calls are TRBV4-2 and TRBJ1-1; 9 bases are shared with TRBD1. V lost 7 bases, J lost 1 base, and 10 bases stayed unmatched. This CDR3 contains 16 residues. In germline, CDR1 is LGHNA, CDR2 YNFKEQ. CDR3 bases: TGTGCCAGCACCCCGGACAGGGGAAACGGGAACACTGAAGCTTTCTTT. It is translated as CASTPDRGNGNTEAFF.

This clonotype has a handful of counts. The chain is built from TRBV7-8 and TRBJ2-1, with 8 bases matching TRBD1. J was trimmed by 5 bases and V by 1 base; bases with no gene match: 10. The CDR3 consists of 17 residues. Germline V gene lookup returns CDR1 SGHVS and CDR2 FQNEAQ. Here the CDR3 DNA reads TGTGCCAGCAGCTTAGTGCCGCTAGACAGGGGTAACAATGAGCAGTTCTTC. Translation gives CASSLVPLDRGNNEQFF.

This clonotype was found many times. V is TRBV12-3 or TRBV12-4 and J is TRBJ2-7; the match to TRBD1 covers 8 bases. The CDR3 loop spans 14 amino acids. The ends lost 5 bases at V and 2 bases at J; junction bases unmatched: 5. CDR3 protein: CASSPGQVAYEQYF. The DNA of the CDR3 is TGTGCCAGCAGTCCGGGACAGGTTGCCTACGAGCAGTACTTC.

Comments on this clonotype: A single base separates this from a much larger clone, so it may be a read error. The CDR3 region is CSVNDRGRDDEQFF. CDR3 DNA: TGCAGCGTAAACGACAGGGGGCGGGACGATGAGCAGTTCTTC. The chain employs TRBV29-1 and TRBJ2-1; the match to TRBD1 covers 10 bases. CDR3 size: 14 residues. V trimming: 6 bases; J trimming: 8 bases; junction bases outside the gene matches: 10. Germline loops: CDR1 SQVTM, CDR2 ANQGSEA.

This clonotype has a handful of counts. This chain uses TRBV7-2 with TRBJ2-7; D may be TRBD2 (6 bases). This CDR3 contains 14 residues. Germline V gene data show CDR1 as SGHTA and CDR2 as FQGNSA. V was trimmed by 5 bases and J by 7 bases, leaving 18 bases between them. The CDR3: CASSPSAAAEEQYF. As DNA, the CDR3 is TGTGCCAGCAGCCCTAGCGCGGCAGCCGAGGAGCAGTACTTC.

The V and J genes are TRBV12-3 or TRBV12-4 and TRBJ1-5; the match to TRBD1 covers 9 bases. Germline trimming cut 8 bases from V and 4 bases from J; bases unmatched to any gene: 9. The CDR3 sequence is 15 residues long. The CDR3 is CASSLQGAFNQPQHF. The DNA of the CDR3 is TGTGCCAGCTCACTACAGGGGGCATTTAATCAGCCCCAGCATTTT.

The rearrangement joins TRBV6-2 or TRBV6-3 to TRBJ2-7; no reliable D call. V lost 3 bases and J 4 bases, leaving 16 bases between the germline ends. From germline, CDR1 is MNHEY and CDR2 SVGEGT. The CDR3 consists of 15 residues. CDR3 DNA: TGTGCCAGCAGTTATGAGGAACAGCCTCCGTACGAGCAGTACTTC. Amino acid sequence: CASSYEEQPPYEQYF.

This clonotype came up a few times. This rearrangement joins TRBV7-3 to TRBJ2-1; D is possibly TRBD2 (5 bases). This CDR3 is 17 amino acids long. V lost 2 bases and J lost 5, with 19 bases in between. Germline CDR1 SGHTA, CDR2 FQGTGA. The CDR3 DNA reads TGTGCCAGCAGCTTATTACACGACCGGGATTGGGACAATGAGCAGTTCTTC. It specifies CASSLLHDRDWDNEQFF.

About this clonotype: A much larger clone sits a single nucleotide away, making a read error possible. This sequence joins TRBV4-3 and TRBJ2-6; D gene unclear. V dropped 1 base and J dropped 2 bases, with 9 bases sitting between them. The germline CDR1 and CDR2 sequences are LGHNA and YSLEER. The length of the CDR3 is 16 residues. CDR3 DNA: TGCGCCAGCAGCCAAGGTCGGTCACCTGGGGCCAACGTCCTGACTTTC. This translates into CASSQGRSPGANVLTF.

The chain couples TRBV4-3 to TRBJ2-7, with 8 bases fitting TRBD1. V dropped 4 bases and J dropped 2; count of bases not matched to a gene: 13. This CDR3 has 17 amino acids. Germline values: CDR1 LGHNA, CDR2 YSLEER. The CDR3 sequence: CASSPGTGLNSPYEQYF. The CDR3 bases are TGCGCCAGCAGCCCTGGGACAGGTCTAAACTCACCCTACGAGCAGTACTTC.

The chain couples TRBV20-1 to TRBJ1-2, with D possibly being TRBD1 (5 bases). The germline V and J ends were trimmed by 5 bases and 8 bases, with 15 bases remaining between them. There are 12 residues in the CDR3. Germline V gene sequence: CDR1 DFQATT, CDR2 SNEGSKA (reference sequence). CDR3: CSADSGYRGYTF. The CDR3 DNA reads TGCAGTGCTGATTCAGGGTATCGGGGCTACACCTTC.

The chain couples TRBV12-3 or TRBV12-4 to TRBJ1-5, with D hard to call. The CDR3 runs 13 residues. Trimming shortened V by 6 bases and J by 6 bases, and 12 bases separated the two germline ends. Here the CDR3 reads CASRLGGGQPQHF. The CDR3 nucleotides are TGTGCCAGCAGGCTGGGTGGAGGTCAGCCCCAGCATTTT.